This T cell receptor (beta chain) was obtained from a study of T-cell memory formation after mild COVID-19. One entry per CDR3 protein, called by TCRdb with MiXCR from the 5' RACE reads. Altogether 450,000 or so distinct CDR3 sequences are present, about 20% being singletons, with the ten largest covering 7.5% to 9.5%. Trimming stripped 0 bases from V and 4 bases from J, with 15 bases between. Germline CDR1 LNHDA, CDR2 SQIVND (reference sequence). CDR3 length: 16 amino acids. The sequence came from an adult woman who had mild COVID-19 (a few samples of this study predate the infection). Cell type and time point are not known. The sequencing input was PBMCs or a T cell subset sorted from them (not recorded which). This chain links TRBV19 with TRBJ2-5; the D gene is possibly TRBD1 (6 bases). DNA of the CDR3: TGTGCCAGTAGTATAGATTCCGCTCCCAGGGGAGAGACCCAGTACTTC. Translated, it gives CASSIDSAPRGETQYF.